This T cell receptor beta chain stems from a study of vaccination and CD4 T cells after COVID-19. The assay that was used to sequence DNA from cultured CD4+ T cells was the Oncomine TCR Beta short-read assay. DNA came from CD4+ T cells after culture. TCRdb passed the PCR reads through MiXCR, listing each CDR3 protein once. The repertoire includes approximately 12,000 distinct CDR3 sequences, about 75% of them detected once, and 10% sits in the top ten. As for treatment: roughly 10-day PBMC culture with coronavirus spike peptide pools or control peptides (ViraFEST assay). CDR3 size: 14 residues. Germline V gene data show CDR1 as MNHEY and CDR2 as SVGEGT. Germline trimming cut 6 bases from V and 9 bases from J; bases unmatched to any gene: 6. Concerning this clonotype: Its antigen is undetermined.

J is TRBJ2-3 and V is TRBV6-2 or TRBV6-3; 13 bases match TRBD2. The TCR sequence derives from a human donor who had recovered from COVID-19. Source material: CD4+ T cells from blood, cultured in vitro. CDR3: CASRTSGRPGTQYF. CDR3 sequence (DNA): TGTGCCAGCAGGACTAGCGGGAGGCCCGGGACGCAGTATTTT.